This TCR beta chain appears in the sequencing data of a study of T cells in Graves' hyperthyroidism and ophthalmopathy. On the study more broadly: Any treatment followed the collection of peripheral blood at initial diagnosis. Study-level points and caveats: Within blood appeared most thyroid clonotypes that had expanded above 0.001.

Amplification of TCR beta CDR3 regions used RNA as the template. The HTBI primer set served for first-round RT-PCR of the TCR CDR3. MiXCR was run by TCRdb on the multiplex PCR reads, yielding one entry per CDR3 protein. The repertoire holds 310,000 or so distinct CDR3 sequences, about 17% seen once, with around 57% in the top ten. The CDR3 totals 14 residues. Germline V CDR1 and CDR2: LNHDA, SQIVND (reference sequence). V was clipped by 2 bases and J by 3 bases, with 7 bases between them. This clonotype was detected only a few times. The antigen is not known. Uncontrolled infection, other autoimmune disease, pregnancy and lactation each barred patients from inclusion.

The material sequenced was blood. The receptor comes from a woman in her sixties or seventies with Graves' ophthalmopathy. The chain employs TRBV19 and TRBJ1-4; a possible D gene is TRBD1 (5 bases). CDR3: CASSITGANEKLFF. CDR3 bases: TGTGCCAGTAGTATAACGGGGGCTAATGAAAAACTGTTTTTT.